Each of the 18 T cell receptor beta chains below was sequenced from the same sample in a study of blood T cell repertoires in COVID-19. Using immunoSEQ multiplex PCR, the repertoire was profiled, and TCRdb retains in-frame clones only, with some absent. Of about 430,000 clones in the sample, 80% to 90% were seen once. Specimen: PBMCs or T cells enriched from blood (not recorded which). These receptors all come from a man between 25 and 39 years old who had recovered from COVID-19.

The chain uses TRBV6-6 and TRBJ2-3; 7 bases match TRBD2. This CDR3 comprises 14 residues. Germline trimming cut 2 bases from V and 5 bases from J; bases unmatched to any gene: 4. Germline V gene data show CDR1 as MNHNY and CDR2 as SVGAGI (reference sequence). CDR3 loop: CASSYGRVRDTQYF. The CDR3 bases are TGTGCCAGCAGTTACGGGAGGGTTAGAGATACGCAGTATTTT.

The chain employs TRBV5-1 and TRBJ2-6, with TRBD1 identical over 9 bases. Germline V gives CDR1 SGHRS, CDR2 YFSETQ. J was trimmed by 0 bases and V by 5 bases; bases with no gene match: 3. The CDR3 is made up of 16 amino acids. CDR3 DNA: TGCGCCAGCAGTACGGGACAGGGCTCTGGGGCCAACGTCCTGACTTTC. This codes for CASSTGQGSGANVLTF.

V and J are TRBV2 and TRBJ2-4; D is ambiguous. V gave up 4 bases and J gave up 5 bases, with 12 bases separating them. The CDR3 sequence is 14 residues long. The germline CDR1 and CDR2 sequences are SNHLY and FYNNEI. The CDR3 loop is CASSAGGYQNIQYF. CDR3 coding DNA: TGTGCCAGCAGTGCCGGCGGCTACCAAAACATTCAGTACTTC.

CDR3 amino acids: CASSPSIWAGGETQYF. Written as DNA, the CDR3 is TGTGCCAGCAGCCCGTCGATTTGGGCGGGAGGGGAGACCCAGTACTTC. The chain joins TRBV7-6 to TRBJ2-5; 9 positions agree with TRBD2. Germline V gene sequence: CDR1 SGHVS, CDR2 FNYEAQ. Trimming at V came to 5 bases and at J to 5 bases, leaving 12 bases not matched to a gene. The CDR3 totals 16 residues. The full variable domain, with the rest looked up from reference TRBV7-6 and TRBJ2-5, is GAGVSQSPRYKVTKRGQDVALRCDPISGHVSLYWYRQALGQGPEFLTYFNYEAQQDKSGLPNDRFSAERPEGSISTLTIQRTEQRDSAMYRCASSPSIWAGGETQYFGPGTRLLVL.

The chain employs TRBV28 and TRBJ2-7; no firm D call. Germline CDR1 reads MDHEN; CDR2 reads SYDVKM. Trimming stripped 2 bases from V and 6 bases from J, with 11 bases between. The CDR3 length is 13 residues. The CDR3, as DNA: TGTGCCAGCAGTTTAATAAGCCGCCTCGAGCAGTACTTC. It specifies CASSLISRLEQYF.

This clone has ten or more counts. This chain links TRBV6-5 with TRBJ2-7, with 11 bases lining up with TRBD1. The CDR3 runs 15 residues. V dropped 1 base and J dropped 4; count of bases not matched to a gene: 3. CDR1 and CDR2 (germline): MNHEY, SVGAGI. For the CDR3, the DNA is TGTGCCAGCAGTTACTGGACAGGGGGCGTTTACGAGCAGTACTTC. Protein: CASSYWTGGVYEQYF.

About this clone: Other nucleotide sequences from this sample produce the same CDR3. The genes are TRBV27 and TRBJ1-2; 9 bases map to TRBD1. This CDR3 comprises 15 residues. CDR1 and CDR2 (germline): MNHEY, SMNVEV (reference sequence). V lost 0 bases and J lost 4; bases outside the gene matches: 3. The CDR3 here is CASSLSGTGLYGYTF. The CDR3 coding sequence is TGTGCCAGCAGTTTATCGGGGACAGGGCTCTATGGCTACACCTTC.

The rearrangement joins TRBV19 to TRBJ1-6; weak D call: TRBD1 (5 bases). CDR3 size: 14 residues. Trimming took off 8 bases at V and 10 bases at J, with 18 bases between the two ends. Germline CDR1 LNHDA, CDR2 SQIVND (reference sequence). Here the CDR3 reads CASDPAGYGSPLHF. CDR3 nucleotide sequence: TGTGCCAGTGACCCCGCAGGGTACGGGTCACCCCTCCACTTT. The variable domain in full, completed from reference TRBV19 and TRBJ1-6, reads DGGITQSPKYLFRKEGQNVTLSCEQNLNHDAMYWYRQDPGQGLRLIYYSQIVNDFQKGDIAEGYSVSREKKESFPLTVTSAQKNPTAFYLCASDPAGYGSPLHFGNGTRLTVT.

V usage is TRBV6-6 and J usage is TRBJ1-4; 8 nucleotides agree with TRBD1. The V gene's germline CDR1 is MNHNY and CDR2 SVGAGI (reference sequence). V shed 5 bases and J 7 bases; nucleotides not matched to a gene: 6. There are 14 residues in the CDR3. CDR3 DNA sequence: TGTGCCAGCAGTCCTGGACAGGGCATTGAAAAACTGTTTTTT. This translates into CASSPGQGIEKLFF.

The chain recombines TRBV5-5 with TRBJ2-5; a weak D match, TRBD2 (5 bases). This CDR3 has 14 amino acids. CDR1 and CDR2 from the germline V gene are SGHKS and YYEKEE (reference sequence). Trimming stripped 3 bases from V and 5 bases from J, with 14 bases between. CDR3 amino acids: CASSSRTPGETQYF. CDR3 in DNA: TGTGCCAGCAGCTCAAGGACTCCCGGGGAGACCCAGTACTTC. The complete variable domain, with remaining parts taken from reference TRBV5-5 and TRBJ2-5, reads DAGVTQSPTHLIKTRGQQVTLRCSPISGHKSVSWYQQVLGQGPQFIFQYYEKEERGRGNFPDRFSARQFPNYSSELNVNALLLGDSALYLCASSSRTPGETQYFGPGTRLLVL.

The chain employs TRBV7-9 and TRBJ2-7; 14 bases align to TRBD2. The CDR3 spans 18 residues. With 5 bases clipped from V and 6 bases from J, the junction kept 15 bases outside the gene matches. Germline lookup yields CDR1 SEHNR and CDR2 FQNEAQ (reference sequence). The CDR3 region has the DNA TGTGCCAGCAGCCTGAAGGGGACTAGCGGGAGCCCTACCTCCGAGCAGTACTTC. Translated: CASSLKGTSGSPTSEQYF.

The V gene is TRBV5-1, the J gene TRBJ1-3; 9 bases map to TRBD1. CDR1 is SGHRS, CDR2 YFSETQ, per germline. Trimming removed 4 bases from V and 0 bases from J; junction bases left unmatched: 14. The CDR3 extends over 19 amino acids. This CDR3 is CASSRWGGTGSPSGNTIYF. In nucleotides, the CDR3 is TGCGCCAGCAGCAGATGGGGAGGGACAGGGTCCCCCTCTGGAAACACCATATATTTT.

CDR3 loop: CASSLRDTASVQYF. DNA of the CDR3: TGTGCCAGCAGTTTGCGTGACACGGCTTCAGTGCAGTACTTC. J is TRBJ2-7 and V is TRBV28; D unresolved. The germline V gene has CDR1 MDHEN and CDR2 SYDVKM. V dropped 3 bases and J dropped 9 bases, with 18 bases sitting between them. This CDR3 comprises 14 residues.

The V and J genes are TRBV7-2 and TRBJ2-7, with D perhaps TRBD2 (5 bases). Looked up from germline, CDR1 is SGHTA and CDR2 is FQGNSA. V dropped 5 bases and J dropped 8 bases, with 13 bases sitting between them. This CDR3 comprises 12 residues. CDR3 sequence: CASSHLEGKQYF. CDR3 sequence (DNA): TGTGCCAGCAGCCACCTAGAGGGAAAGCAGTACTTC.

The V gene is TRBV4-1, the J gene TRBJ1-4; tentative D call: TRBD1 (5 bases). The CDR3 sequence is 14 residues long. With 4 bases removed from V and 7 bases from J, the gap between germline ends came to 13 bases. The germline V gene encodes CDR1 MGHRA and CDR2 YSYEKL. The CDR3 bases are TGCGCCAGCAGCCCCAGACAGCTGGGTGAAAAACTGTTTTTT. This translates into CASSPRQLGEKLFF.

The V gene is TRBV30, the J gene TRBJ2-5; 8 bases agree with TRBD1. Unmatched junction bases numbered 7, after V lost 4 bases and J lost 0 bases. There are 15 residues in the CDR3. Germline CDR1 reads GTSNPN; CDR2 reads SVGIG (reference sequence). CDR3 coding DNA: TGTGCCTGGACCCCCGGGGACAGGTACCAAGAGACCCAGTACTTC. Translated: CAWTPGDRYQETQYF.

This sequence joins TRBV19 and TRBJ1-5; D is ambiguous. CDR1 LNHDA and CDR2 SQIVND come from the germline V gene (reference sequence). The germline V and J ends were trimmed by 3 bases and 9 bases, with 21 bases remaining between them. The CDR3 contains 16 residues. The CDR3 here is CASSIASQATLWPQHF. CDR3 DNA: TGTGCCAGTAGTATCGCGTCGCAGGCCACCTTATGGCCCCAGCATTTT.

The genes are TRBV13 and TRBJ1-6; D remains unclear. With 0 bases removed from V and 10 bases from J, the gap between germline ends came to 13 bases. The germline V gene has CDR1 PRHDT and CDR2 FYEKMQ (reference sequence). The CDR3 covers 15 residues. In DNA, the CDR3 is TGTGCCAGCAGCTTAGGTGGTTGGATCAGGTCACCCCTCCACTTT. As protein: CASSLGGWIRSPLHF.